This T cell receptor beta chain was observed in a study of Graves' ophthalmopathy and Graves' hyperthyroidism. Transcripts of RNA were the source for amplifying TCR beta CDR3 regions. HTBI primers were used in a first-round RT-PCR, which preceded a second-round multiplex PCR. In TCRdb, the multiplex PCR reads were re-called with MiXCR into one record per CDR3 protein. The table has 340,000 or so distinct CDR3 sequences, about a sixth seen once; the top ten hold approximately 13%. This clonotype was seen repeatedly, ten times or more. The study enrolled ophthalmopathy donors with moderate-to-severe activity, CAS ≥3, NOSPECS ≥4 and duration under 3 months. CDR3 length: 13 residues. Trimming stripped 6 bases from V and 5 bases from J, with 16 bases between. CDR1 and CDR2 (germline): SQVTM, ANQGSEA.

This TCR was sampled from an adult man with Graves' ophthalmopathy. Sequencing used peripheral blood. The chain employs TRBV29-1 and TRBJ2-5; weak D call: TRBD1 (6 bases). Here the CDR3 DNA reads TGCAGCGTCCGCACAGAAAGGGGGGAGACCCAGTACTTC. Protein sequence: CSVRTERGETQYF.